A selection of T cell receptor beta chains follows, all from one sample in a study of OX40 agonist ivuxolimab in advanced cancers. Sequencing was performed with immunoSEQ multiplex PCR; in TCRdb, only in-frame clones are kept and a portion is missing. This table holds over 100,000 clones, more than 80% found once. The input for sequencing was CD4+ or CD8+ T cells sorted from blood, taken in a trial of the OX40 agonist ivuxolimab. These receptors were obtained from an adult with an advanced solid tumor such as melanoma, head and neck, liver or kidney cancer. Both conserved end residues are part of each CDR3. The D gene is left open where the match is weak. Clone size is given for some rows only: seen once, a few or many times, or a class if the clone is expanded.

j_call,v_call,d_call,clone_size,cdr3_nt,cdr3_aa
TRBJ1-4,TRBV27,.,.,TGTGCCAGCAAAGGGACTGAAGCAACTAATGAAAAACTGTTTTTT,CASKGTEATNEKLFF
TRBJ1-1,TRBV28,.,.,TGTGCCAGCAGTTTTAGCAAAGGAAGGGGGTCGACTGAAGCTTTCTTT,CASSFSKGRGSTEAFF
TRBJ2-1,TRBV29-1,TRBD2,.,TGCAGCGCGATTAGCGGGGGCGGTAACAATGAGCAGTTCTTC,CSAISGGGNNEQFF
TRBJ2-1,TRBV2,.,.,TGTGCCGGAAGGAGCGGTACTTCCTACAATGAGCAGTTCTTC,CAGRSGTSYNEQFF
TRBJ1-2,TRBV30,.,.,TGTGCCTTAACACGCGGGCGAGCCAACTATGGCTACACCTTC,CALTRGRANYGYTF
TRBJ1-6,TRBV2,TRBD1,.,TGTGCCAGCAGGCCTAACCCCGGACAGGGTAATTCACCCCTCCACTTT,CASRPNPGQGNSPLHF
TRBJ1-4,TRBV28,.,.,TGTGCCAGCAGTTTGGGAGGGCGAGGGACTAATGAAAAACTGTTTTTT,CASSLGGRGTNEKLFF
TRBJ2-1,TRBV7-2,TRBD2,.,TGTGCCAGCAGCTTGAGCGGGGGGAGTGGCAACAATGAGCAGTTCTTC,CASSLSGGSGNNEQFF
TRBJ1-2,TRBV19,.,.,TGTGCCAGTAGTATAGAAGGTTCGCGGGAGATTAACTATGGCTACACCTTC,CASSIEGSREINYGYTF
TRBJ1-2,TRBV28,.,.,TGTGCCAGCACCGCGCGCGGCCTCTATGGCTACACCTTC,CASTARGLYGYTF
TRBJ2-5,TRBV19,TRBD2,.,TGTGCCAGTAGGCTAGCGGGGCTGGAGACCCAGTACTTC,CASRLAGLETQYF
TRBJ1-4,TRBV19,.,.,TGTGCCAGTAGCCCACAACAGGGTCCCGAAAAACTGTTTTTT,CASSPQQGPEKLFF
TRBJ2-3,TRBV7-2,.,.,TGTGCCAGCAGCTCGGACCGGACAGATACGCAGTATTTT,CASSSDRTDTQYF
TRBJ1-1,TRBV5-6,TRBD1,.,TGTGCCAGCAGCTTGGGGGACAGGGGGCGCGGCTGGACTGAAGCTTTCTTT,CASSLGDRGRGWTEAFF
TRBJ2-3,TRBV7-2,.,.,TGTGCCAGCAGCGGACGGAACAGGGTTATGGCGGATACGCAGTATTTT,CASSGRNRVMADTQYF
TRBJ1-1,TRBV7-2,.,.,TGTGCCAGCACTTCCCTGGGGGGGGCCACTGAAGCTTTCTTT,CASTSLGGATEAFF
TRBJ1-4,TRBV28,.,.,TGTGCCAGCAGTGCCCGGGACACACCTTCAACTAATGAAAAACTGTTTTTT,CASSARDTPSTNEKLFF
TRBJ2-3,TRBV15,.,.,TGTGCCACCAGCCTCCGTGGAGGCGGGGTCACAGATACGCAGTATTTT,CATSLRGGGVTDTQYF
TRBJ2-1,TRBV9,.,.,TGTGCCAGCAGCGTAGATCAGGCAGGGGGGCTGATCTTC,CASSVDQAGGLIF
TRBJ2-5,TRBV28,.,.,TGTGCCAGCAGTTTAGGGATCGGAATTGTAGAGACCCAGTACTTC,CASSLGIGIVETQYF
TRBJ1-1,TRBV27,.,.,TGTGCCAGCGCCAGGGACCTATTAGACACACGGAACACTGAAGCTTTCTTT,CASARDLLDTRNTEAFF
TRBJ2-5,TRBV11-2,.,.,TGTGCCAGCAGCTTAGGAGGGGGAGAGACCCAGTACTTC,CASSLGGGETQYF
TRBJ2-2,TRBV7-2,.,.,TGTGCCAGCAGAAGAACCCCCCAGGCCGGGGAGCTGTTTTTT,CASRRTPQAGELFF
TRBJ2-1,TRBV28,TRBD2,.,TGTGCCCACCGAGCGGGGGGGAACTACAATGAGCAGTTCTTC,CAHRAGGNYNEQFF
TRBJ2-2,TRBV19,TRBD1,once,TGTGCCAGTAGTCCACTGACAGGGGGGGAAAAGGCCGGGGAGCTGTTTTTT,CASSPLTGGEKAGELFF
TRBJ2-1,TRBV5-1,.,.,TGCGCCAGCAGCTTACAGGGATCGGACAATGAGCAGTTCTTC,CASSLQGSDNEQFF
TRBJ2-5,TRBV9,.,.,TGTGCCAGCAGCGTAATGGGGGCGCCTGGGGAGACCCAGTACTTC,CASSVMGAPGETQYF
TRBJ1-6,TRBV18,.,.,TGTGCCAGCTCACCTGAGGGGGGTCATTCACCCCTCCACTTT,CASSPEGGHSPLHF
TRBJ1-2,TRBV4-2,.,.,TGTGCCAGCAGCCAAGAGGGGTCAAGGAGAGGCTACACCTTC,CASSQEGSRRGYTF
TRBJ1-1,TRBV28,.,.,TGTGCCAGCCAAGCGGGACCACTGAACACTGAAGCTTTCTTT,CASQAGPLNTEAFF
TRBJ1-1,TRBV19,.,.,TGTGCCAGTAGTATAGATCTAGTCGGTGAAGCTTTCTTT,CASSIDLVGEAFF
TRBJ2-1,TRBV19,.,.,TGTGCCACCGGGAGAGTTCGGGATGAGCAGTTCTTC,CATGRVRDEQFF
TRBJ2-4,TRBV7-9,.,.,TGTGCCAGCCAGGAGCTAGCCAAAAACATTCAGTACTTC,CASQELAKNIQYF
TRBJ1-5,TRBV6-1,.,.,TGTGCCAGCCGGACAGTCCTAAATCAGCCCCAGCATTTT,CASRTVLNQPQHF
TRBJ1-2,TRBV5-4,.,.,TGTGCCAGCAGCTCCATATATGGCTACACCTTC,CASSSIYGYTF
TRBJ1-1,TRBV7-8,.,.,TGTGCCAGCAGCAGCCAGGGTGGGGCTGAAGCTTTCTTT,CASSSQGGAEAFF
TRBJ2-3,TRBV5-6,.,.,TGTGCCTCCAAGATTATCCGGGGGGCCGAAAATACGCAGTATTTT,CASKIIRGAENTQYF
TRBJ2-7,TRBV7-9,.,once,TGTGCCAGCAGCCGCCGGGATCGCGGGTTCGAGCAGTACTTC,CASSRRDRGFEQYF
TRBJ2-3,TRBV30,.,.,TGTGCCTGGAGTTTGACTAGCACAGATACGCAGTATTTT,CAWSLTSTDTQYF
TRBJ1-3,TRBV30,.,.,TGTGCCTGGAGTGAAAGAGGGGGAAACACCATATATTTT,CAWSERGGNTIYF
TRBJ1-5,TRBV28,.,.,TGTGCCAGCAGGGACCCGTGGCAGGGACATCAGCCCCAGCATTTT,CASRDPWQGHQPQHF
TRBJ2-7,TRBV6-5,.,few,TGTGCCAGCAGTTACTCGAGGCGGGGAGCCTACGAGCAGTACTTC,CASSYSRRGAYEQYF
TRBJ2-1,TRBV18,.,.,TGTGCCAGCTCACCACGAGACTTGTCCTACAATGAGCAGTTCTTC,CASSPRDLSYNEQFF
TRBJ2-1,TRBV14,TRBD1,.,TGTGCCAGCAGCCAAGAGGGTAGGGGGACAGCCAACAATGAGCAGTTCTTC,CASSQEGRGTANNEQFF
TRBJ2-2,TRBV5-1,.,.,TGCGCCAGCAGGCCAGGGGTCGACGCCGGGGAGCTGTTTTTT,CASRPGVDAGELFF
TRBJ2-4,TRBV28,.,once,TGTGCCAGCAGTTCGGCAGGAGGGAGAGACATTCAGTACTTC,CASSSAGGRDIQYF
TRBJ2-4,TRBV9,.,.,TGTGCCAGCAGCGAGGGTGTCAGAGACAGAGCCAAAAACATTCAGTACTTC,CASSEGVRDRAKNIQYF
TRBJ2-7,TRBV10-2,.,.,TGCGCCAGCAGTGAGTCAGTTATACGATCCTACGAGCAGTACTTC,CASSESVIRSYEQYF
TRBJ2-1,TRBV4-3,.,.,TGCGCCAGCAGCCAAGAGTCCGCCTACAATGAGCAGTTCTTC,CASSQESAYNEQFF
TRBJ1-2,TRBV7-2,TRBD1,.,TGTGCCAGCAGAGCGACAGGGATCAACTATGGCTACACCTTC,CASRATGINYGYTF
TRBJ2-3,TRBV29-1,TRBD2,.,TGCAGCGTTGGCACTAGCGGGGGGGGCACAGATACGCAGTATTTT,CSVGTSGGGTDTQYF
TRBJ1-6,TRBV5-1,TRBD1,few,TGCGCCAGCAGCCCAACGACAGGGGACAACTCTAGAGGGGGCTCACCCCTCCACTTT,CASSPTTGDNSRGGSPLHF
TRBJ1-2,TRBV28,.,.,TGTGCCAGCAAGAGCACCTATGGCTACACCTTC,CASKSTYGYTF
TRBJ2-7,TRBV14,.,.,TGTGCCAGCAGCCAAGATCTCTTGCGGGGACGAACGGGCGAGCAGTACTTC,CASSQDLLRGRTGEQYF
TRBJ1-2,TRBV7-9,.,.,TGTGCCAGCAGCTTAGTACGGGGCTCTAACTATGGCTACACCTTC,CASSLVRGSNYGYTF
TRBJ1-1,TRBV10-2,TRBD1,.,TGCGCCAGCAGTGAGTATCAGGACAGGGGATTGAACACTGAAGCTTTCTTT,CASSEYQDRGLNTEAFF
TRBJ2-3,TRBV5-1,TRBD2,once,TGCGCCAGCAGCTTCCTTGAAGGGACTAGCGGGTCCACGCAGTATTTT,CASSFLEGTSGSTQYF
TRBJ2-7,TRBV5-1,.,.,TGCGCCAGCAGCTTGGAGCCCAGGGCTGCCACCGAGCAGTACTTC,CASSLEPRAATEQYF
TRBJ2-3,TRBV4-3,TRBD2,.,TGCGCCAGCAGCCAAGATCTCCCCCCAGGGGGCCCTAGCGGGGGTATAGATACGCAGTATTTT,CASSQDLPPGGPSGGIDTQYF
TRBJ1-1,TRBV5-5,TRBD1,.,TGTGCCAGCAGCTTGGACGTCAGGGGGCTTCACACTGAAGCTTTCTTT,CASSLDVRGLHTEAFF